One and the same sample provided the 8 T cell receptor beta chains below, sequenced in a study of blood T cell repertoires in COVID-19. Using immunoSEQ multiplex PCR, the repertoire was profiled, and TCRdb retains in-frame clones only, with some absent. Of some 150,000 clones in the sample, just under 90% were seen once. Material: peripheral blood. Every receptor here comes from a woman aged 80 or over with acute or convalescent COVID-19.

The chain is built from TRBV7-2 and TRBJ2-2; 9 positions agree with TRBD1. The junction had 5 bases not matched to a gene; V was cut back by 3 bases and J by 6 bases. From germline, CDR1 is SGHTA and CDR2 FQGNSA. The CDR3 is made up of 15 amino acids. The CDR3 loop reads CASSFDRGFAGELFF. The CDR3 region has the DNA TGTGCCAGCAGCTTTGACAGGGGGTTCGCCGGGGAGCTGTTTTTT.

The CDR3: CASSFESSWGRRAEAFF. Written as DNA, the CDR3 is TGTGCCAGCAGCTTCGAATCGTCCTGGGGGCGCCGCGCTGAAGCTTTCTTT. This rearrangement joins TRBV7-9 to TRBJ1-1; TRBD1 is a possible D gene (6 bases). The germline V and J ends were trimmed by 3 bases and 6 bases, with 23 bases remaining between them. The CDR3 runs 17 residues. The germline gives CDR1 SEHNR, CDR2 FQNEAQ (reference sequence).

V and J are TRBV25-1 and TRBJ1-2; D gene ambiguous. CDR3 size: 16 residues. V was trimmed by 2 bases and J by 8 bases, leaving 21 bases between them. From germline, CDR1 is MGHDK and CDR2 SYGVNS. CDR3 sequence reads: CASSEDLRPPAGGYTF. The DNA for the CDR3 is TGTGCCAGCAGTGAAGATCTCAGGCCCCCGGCGGGGGGCTACACCTTC.

V is TRBV7-2 and J is TRBJ1-6, with a tentative D call TRBD1 (6 bases). CDR1 is SGHTA and CDR2 is FQGNSA in the germline V gene. The CDR3 contains 14 residues. V was cut by 3 bases and J by 4 bases, with 7 bases left in between. This CDR3 is CASSLQGYNSPLHF. The DNA of the CDR3 is TGTGCCAGCAGCTTGCAGGGGTATAATTCACCCCTCCACTTT.

The V gene is TRBV5-1, the J gene TRBJ1-4; TRBD1 matches at 8 bases. Germline CDR1 is SGHRS and CDR2 is YFSETQ. The trim removed 1 base at V and 7 bases at J, leaving 6 bases unmatched. The CDR3 sequence is 15 residues long. The CDR3 loop is CASSLWQGAGEKLFF. The CDR3 DNA is TGCGCCAGCAGCTTGTGGCAGGGGGCAGGTGAAAAACTGTTTTTT.

This sequence joins TRBV5-1 and TRBJ1-4, with TRBD1 identical over 7 bases. Trimming cost V 3 bases and J 8 bases; bases outside gene matches: 13. The germline CDR1 and CDR2 sequences are SGHRS and YFSETQ. The CDR3 contains 16 residues. The CDR3 loop is CASSSMTGNLIEKLFF. CDR3 nucleotides: TGCGCCAGCAGCTCGATGACAGGGAACCTTATAGAAAAACTGTTTTTT.

The rearrangement links TRBV29-1 to TRBJ2-3; a possible D gene is TRBD1 (6 bases). Trimming left V 1 base short and J 1 base short, with 9 bases between. The CDR3 consists of 14 residues. The germline gives CDR1 SQVTM, CDR2 ANQGSEA. Here the CDR3 reads CSVEAGQRTDTQYF. As DNA, the CDR3 is TGCAGCGTTGAAGCCGGACAGCGCACAGATACGCAGTATTTT.

The rearrangement links TRBV19 to TRBJ2-5; D might be TRBD2 (8 bases). The V gene lost 7 bases and the J gene lost 1 base, with 22 bases spanning the gap. Germline-derived CDR1 and CDR2 are LNHDA and SQIVND (reference sequence). The CDR3 loop spans 17 amino acids. CDR3 sequence reads: CASNPGQPAGAQETQYF. CDR3 nucleotide sequence: TGTGCCAGTAACCCGGGACAGCCAGCGGGGGCCCAAGAGACCCAGTACTTC.